A selection of T cell receptor beta chains follows, all from one sample in a study. TCRdb analysed the RT-PCR reads with MiXCR anew, one entry per CDR3 protein. Of almost 700,000 distinct CDR3 sequences detected, 14% appear once; the ten largest clones hold 3% to 4.5%. Sequences were obtained from memory CD4+ T cells from blood. The origin of the receptors is a female donor in good health, serving as a healthy control. The CDR3 runs from the conserved cysteine through the conserved F or W. D genes are given only for firm matches. Clone size, where shown, is once, few, many, or a class for clones that have expanded.

V gene	clone size	D gene	J gene	CDR3 protein	CDR3 DNA
TRBV20-1	NA	TRBD1	TRBJ2-2	CSATRQGLGTGELFF	TGCAGTGCTACTCGACAGGGGCTCGGCACCGGGGAGCTGTTTTTT
TRBV7-2	NA	NA	TRBJ1-2	CASSPTTGGYGYTF	TGTGCCAGCAGCCCGACAACGGGGGGATATGGCTACACCTTC
TRBV20-1	many	TRBD2	TRBJ2-3	CSAGTSGTGTDTQYF	TGCAGTGCAGGGACTAGCGGGACAGGCACAGATACGCAGTATTTT
TRBV5-6	many	NA	TRBJ2-7	CASSQRGTAVQYF	TGTGCCAGCAGCCAGCGCGGGACGGCGGTGCAGTACTTC
TRBV20-1	NA	TRBD2	TRBJ2-1	CSAAGGGAGTYNEQFF	TGCAGTGCGGCCGGGGGGGGAGCGGGCACCTACAATGAGCAGTTCTTC
TRBV5-1	NA	TRBD2	TRBJ2-1	CASSGPGLAGSYNEQFF	TGCGCCAGCAGCGGCCCGGGACTAGCGGGCTCCTACAATGAGCAGTTCTTC
TRBV6-5	few	TRBD1	TRBJ1-6	CASSYSRGLTYNSPLHF	TGTGCCAGCAGTTACTCCAGGGGGCTTACCTATAATTCACCCCTCCACTTT
TRBV5-1	NA	NA	TRBJ1-3	CASSQGTLVENTIYF	TGCGCCAGCAGCCAAGGGACATTGGTCGAAAACACCATATATTTT
TRBV24-1	NA	TRBD2	TRBJ2-1	CATSDRGLADNEQFF	TGTGCCACCAGTGACCGAGGACTAGCGGACAATGAGCAGTTCTTC
TRBV7-2	few	NA	TRBJ1-5	CASSSREGFGQPQHF	TGTGCCAGCAGTTCAAGGGAGGGGTTTGGGCAGCCCCAGCATTTT
TRBV7-2	many	NA	TRBJ2-1	CASSLAWGSSYNEQFF	TGTGCCAGCAGCTTAGCGTGGGGGAGCTCCTACAATGAGCAGTTCTTC
TRBV6-5	few	NA	TRBJ2-1	CASRRRNRAQGNEQFF	TGTGCCAGCAGACGAAGAAACCGGGCCCAAGGCAATGAGCAGTTCTTC
TRBV12-3/TRBV12-4	few	NA	TRBJ1-5	CASSLRLAGIDQPQHF	TGTGCCAGCAGTTTACGACTCGCGGGGATCGATCAGCCCCAGCATTTT
TRBV20-1	NA	TRBD1	TRBJ1-2	CSAVTGTGLYGYTF	TGCAGTGCTGTAACCGGGACAGGTCTCTATGGCTACACCTTC
TRBV27	many	TRBD1	TRBJ1-6	CASSPQGANSPLHF	TGTGCCAGCAGCCCACAGGGGGCTAATTCACCCCTCCACTTT
TRBV5-1	many	NA	TRBJ2-1	CASSLGGRIDNEQFF	TGCGCCAGCAGCTTGGGGGGGAGGATCGACAATGAGCAGTTCTTC
TRBV10-3	many	TRBD2	TRBJ2-1	CAIRPSGSSYNEQFF	TGTGCCATCAGACCAAGCGGGAGCTCCTACAATGAGCAGTTCTTC
TRBV5-6	few	NA	TRBJ1-2	CASSFQSNYGYTF	TGTGCCAGCAGCTTCCAGAGTAACTATGGCTACACCTTC
TRBV5-1	once	NA	TRBJ2-1	CASSPDGRFDEQFF	TGCGCCAGCAGCCCCGACGGGAGATTTGATGAGCAGTTCTTC
TRBV6-5	many	NA	TRBJ2-2	CASQLVLLSGELFF	TGTGCCAGCCAGCTTGTTTTGTTGTCCGGGGAGCTGTTTTTT
TRBV11-2	few	NA	TRBJ1-1	CASSLFQNTEAFF	TGTGCCAGCAGCTTATTCCAGAACACTGAAGCTTTCTTT
TRBV18	few	NA	TRBJ2-7	CASSSGRHEQYF	TGTGCCAGCTCCTCTGGCCGGCACGAGCAGTACTTC
TRBV6-5	few	TRBD1	TRBJ1-1	CASARQGMNTEAFF	TGTGCCAGCGCAAGACAGGGAATGAACACTGAAGCTTTCTTT
TRBV5-6	many	NA	TRBJ1-2	CASSLSGARNYGYTF	TGTGCCAGCAGCTTGAGCGGGGCTCGAAACTATGGCTACACCTTC
TRBV6-5	NA	NA	TRBJ2-7	CASSPGGASFPYEQCF	TGTGCCAGCTCCCCCGGGGGTGCTAGCTTCCCCTACGAGCAGTGCTTC
TRBV10-3	NA	NA	TRBJ2-5	CAISGRGSQETQYF	TGTGCCATCAGTGGTCGGGGCAGTCAAGAGACCCAGTACTTC
TRBV20-1	NA	TRBD1	TRBJ1-1	CSAGDRTLGNTEAFF	TGCAGTGCGGGGGACAGGACCCTCGGGAACACTGAAGCTTTCTTT